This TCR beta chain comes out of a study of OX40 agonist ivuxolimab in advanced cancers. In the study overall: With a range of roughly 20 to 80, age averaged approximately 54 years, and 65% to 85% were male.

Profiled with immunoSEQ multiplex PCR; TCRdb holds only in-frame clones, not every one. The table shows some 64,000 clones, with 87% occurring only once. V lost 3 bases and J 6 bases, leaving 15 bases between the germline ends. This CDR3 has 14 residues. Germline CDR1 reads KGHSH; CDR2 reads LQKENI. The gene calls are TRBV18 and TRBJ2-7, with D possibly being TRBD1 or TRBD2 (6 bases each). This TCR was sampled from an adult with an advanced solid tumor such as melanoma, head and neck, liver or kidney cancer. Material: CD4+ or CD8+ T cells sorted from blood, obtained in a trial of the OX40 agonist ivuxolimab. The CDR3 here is CASSPGAGLLEQYF. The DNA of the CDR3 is TGTGCCAGCTCACCGGGGGCGGGGTTGCTCGAGCAGTACTTC.